Listed below are T cell receptor beta chains from one sample, sequenced in a study of cytomegalovirus exposure and HLA in healthy donors. Profiling relied on immunoSEQ multiplex PCR, and the TCRdb table lists in-frame clones only, not all of them. The table lists fewer than 90,000 clones, about two thirds of them singletons. Sequencing was done on a sample of PBMCs. The receptors were gathered from a middle-aged man in good health and CMV-seropositive. Each CDR3 is given with its conserved first and last residue. Size is omitted from some rows. Given values are once, few, many or a class for expanded clones.

V gene	J gene	clone size	CDR3 protein
TRBV7-9	TRBJ1-2	-	CASSLQGSYGYTF
TRBV5-6	TRBJ1-5	-	CASSLFKVGRVSNQPQHF
TRBV29-1	TRBJ2-7	once	CSGGGTGFSEQYF
TRBV19	TRBJ2-1	-	CASSTSGTGYNEQFF
TRBV30	TRBJ1-5	-	CAWRGQGGQPQHF
TRBV7-3	TRBJ2-2	-	CASTRGGSNGELFF
TRBV29-1	TRBJ2-1	-	CSVSRSGQGGGEQFF
TRBV7-2	TRBJ1-1	-	CASSLTGVGNTEAFF
TRBV4-1	TRBJ2-3	-	CASSQVLAATQYF
TRBV6-5	TRBJ2-2	once	CASSPGYTGELFF
TRBV15	TRBJ1-2	-	CATSREKGVNYGYTF
TRBV19	TRBJ1-6	-	CASGREVNNSPLHF
TRBV28	TRBJ2-7	-	CASTKKPDSSYEQYF
TRBV4-1	TRBJ1-6	-	CASTHRTGTDSPLHF
TRBV7-9	TRBJ1-5	-	CASSSQGGGNQPQHF
TRBV5-1	TRBJ2-1	-	CASSVAGQLNEQFF
TRBV29-1	TRBJ2-7	-	CSTGQGSEQYF
TRBV5-1	TRBJ1-1	once	CASSSFLDTEAFF
TRBV5-6	TRBJ2-5	-	CASSLGGGDETQYF
TRBV6-5	TRBJ2-7	-	CASSYSASGSRYEQYF
TRBV6-1	TRBJ1-5	few	CASSEAEGGNQPQHF
TRBV27	TRBJ1-3	-	CASSLTGMAGNTIYF
TRBV5-1	TRBJ2-3	-	CASSLTSGGPDTQYF
TRBV14	TRBJ1-1	-	CASSQTGGIFNTEAFF
TRBV4-2	TRBJ1-2	-	CASSLLGTTNYGYTF
TRBV6-1	TRBJ1-4	-	CASIDGAGEEKLFF
TRBV5-1	TRBJ1-5	-	CASSLGQGSNQPQHF
TRBV6-1	TRBJ1-2	-	CASSEDSYGYTF
TRBV6-5	TRBJ2-7	-	CASRTNTYEQYF
TRBV28	TRBJ1-2	-	CASSSGQDNGYTF
TRBV25-1	TRBJ1-4	-	CASSEGAVTGEKLFF
TRBV5-5	TRBJ1-3	few	CASSLSHSGNTIYF
TRBV2	TRBJ1-1	-	CASYGGDTEAFF
TRBV2	TRBJ2-1	once	CASLTQTGYNEQFF
TRBV7-9	TRBJ1-2	-	CASSLAWQGRNYGYTF
TRBV10-3	TRBJ1-5	-	CAISEGGAGQPQHF
TRBV7-3	TRBJ2-2	few	CASSLNSNTGELFF
TRBV6-5	TRBJ2-7	-	CASTPSGGSSYEQYF
TRBV7-8	TRBJ2-1	few	CASSSPDRGVNEQFF
TRBV29-1	TRBJ1-3	once	CSVAVDSSGNTIYF
TRBV5-1	TRBJ1-1	once	CASSPGQGGLNTEAFF
TRBV27	TRBJ1-1	-	CASSLLDGGTEAFF
TRBV6-1	TRBJ1-5	-	CASSEAGFWDTDSNQPQHF
TRBV2	TRBJ2-3	few	CASRVGDRGQDTQYF
TRBV27	TRBJ1-1	-	CASSLSRRGTLMNTEAFF
TRBV13	TRBJ1-1	once	CASSLWANTEAFF
TRBV2	TRBJ2-2	-	CASSRDRWNGELFF
TRBV29-1	TRBJ2-1	-	CSVDMQNNEQFF